The clone carrying this T cell receptor beta chain was detected only once. The data derive from a study of OX40 agonist ivuxolimab in advanced cancers. Looking at the study overall: The group had a mean age of 60 years, ranged from roughly 23 to 85, and was 80% to 85% male.

CDR3 length: 13 amino acids. Trimming pared 1 base from V and 6 bases from J, leaving 10 bases between. Germline CDR1 reads SNHLY; CDR2 reads FYNNEI. TCRdb keeps only in-frame clones here, not all; method: immunoSEQ multiplex PCR. The repertoire holds 65,000 to 75,000 clones, with around 83% as singletons. Sequenced material: CD4+ or CD8+ T cells sorted from blood, taken in a trial of the OX40 agonist ivuxolimab. The receptor comes from an adult with an advanced solid tumor such as melanoma, head and neck, liver or kidney cancer. The gene calls are TRBV2 and TRBJ2-7; D may match TRBD1 or TRBD2 (6 bases each). The CDR3 spells CASSEVQGGEQYV. The CDR3, as DNA: TGTGCCAGCAGTGAAGTACAGGGAGGCGAGCAGTACGTC.